This entry concerns a single T cell receptor beta chain. The antigen it binds to is not known. No base quality information exists; no much larger clone differs at one position. The CDR3 numbers 18 residues from cysteine through phenylalanine. Left in the record is the CDR3 DNA by itself, 54 bases read in frame from the first base. The germline V gene supplies CDR1 MNHNS and CDR2 SASEGT. At the junction V is shortened by 1 base and J by 6 bases, with 22 bases in between. Libraries were constructed by the immunoSEQ multiplex PCR assay. What TCRdb holds here is the immuneACCESS table cut down to in-frame rearrangements. Part of the clones is not present; checked against another copy, under half of the missing clones reflect an unresolved V gene, and the others are unexplained. A total of tens of thousands of clones appear in this sample, roughly nine tenths of them only once. 5% to 8% of the sample lies in the top ten.

These data come from a study of PD-1 and CTLA-4 blockade in melanoma (dated by TCRdb to the early 2020s). Some background on the complete study: The study compared how PD-1 blockade and CTLA-4 blockade affected the melanoma-reactive CD8 T cell response in patients with melanoma.

The chain uses TRBV6-1 and TRBJ2-4; the D gene is perhaps TRBD1, from 5 matching bases. The sequencing here drew on CD8+ T cells from peripheral blood, taken from a patient given anti-PD-1 treatment. The receptor's source is a human donor with melanoma. The DNA sequence follows: TGTGCCAGCAGTGAAGTGGCGTGGGGCACACCGCCCCGAAACATTCAGTACTTC. This codes for CASSEVAWGTPPRNIQYF.